The 14 T cell receptor beta chains below come from one sample, sequenced in a study of CD8+ T cells in alopecia areata. cDNA serving as the sequencing template came from extracted, reverse transcribed RNA. Produced via immunoSEQ multiplex PCR; TCRdb's table is partial and in-frame only. Recorded here are 90,000 to 130,000 clones, none singletons. The sequenced material came from lesional skin. The source of these receptors is a C3H/HeJ mouse with alopecia areata. These mice share the MHC haplotype H2-k.

This clone was counted ten times or more. The translated DNA and TCRdb's protein are not identical at residue 11; the protein here was translated from the DNA. The genes and germline here are from mouse. The read comes to an end 3 residues before the CDR3 does, leaving the germline J gene to fill in the end. The chain has TRBV1 and TRBJ1-6; 7 nucleotides agree with TRBD1. TRBJ1-6 is reported as an ORF; its role is uncertain. The CDR3 has 14 residues. The ends lost 0 bases at V and 8 bases at J; junction bases unmatched: 1. Germline V gives CDR1 NSQYPW, CDR2 LRSPGD (reference sequence). CDR3 sequence reads: CTCSADDRDSPLYF. Partial CDR3 DNA: TGCACCTGCAGTGCAGATGACAGGGATTCGCCC.

Regarding this clone: Gene names are mouse gene names. With the read ending 4 residues before the CDR3 end, the germline J gene is used to fill in that end. The rearrangement uses TRBV1 and TRBJ1-4, with 8 bases that match TRBD1. The germline gives CDR1 NSQYPW, CDR2 LRSPGD (reference sequence). V dropped 4 bases and J dropped 6; count of bases not matched to a gene: 4. This CDR3 comprises 14 residues. This chain's CDR3 is CTCSETGADERLFF. The covered CDR3 bases are TGCACCTGCAGTGAGACAGGGGCGGACGAA.

For this clone: Germline and genes here are mouse. The observed sequence ends 4 residues before the CDR3 terminus, with the missing tail filled in from the germline J gene. The V call is TRBV13-1, the J call TRBJ2-7; D perhaps matches TRBD1 (6 bases). Germline CDR1 and CDR2: NSHNY and SYGAGN. The length of the CDR3 is 13 residues. The CDR3 here is CASSDSTGYEQYF. The covered CDR3 bases are TGTGCCAGCAGTGACTCTACAGGGTAT.

Of note for this clone: Gene and germline names: mouse. The read terminates 4 residues before the CDR3 end, so the remaining end is supplied by the germline J gene. The V call is TRBV1, the J call TRBJ2-1, with 9 nucleotides matching TRBD1. The J segment lost 5 bases and the V segment lost 1 base, leaving 3 bases of the junction unmatched. CDR3 length: 15 amino acids. Looked up from germline, CDR1 is NSQYPW and CDR2 is LRSPGD (reference sequence). The part of the CDR3 DNA that was read is TGCACCTGCAGTGCAGTACAGGGGGCGAATGCT. Translated, it gives CTCSAVQGANA. The entire CDR3 reads CTCSAVQGANAEQFF.

As concerns this clone: Gene names and germline match the mouse. Sequencing ends 4 residues short of the CDR3 end; the germline J gene provides the rest. This chain uses TRBV1 with TRBJ1-1; 7 positions agree with TRBD1. The germline CDR1 and CDR2 sequences are NSQYPW and LRSPGD (reference sequence). The CDR3 contains 13 residues. The junction had 2 bases not matched to a gene; V was cut back by 3 bases and J by 4 bases. The sequenced CDR3 bases are TGCACCTGCAGTGCTGAGGGGGCCACA. It codes for CTCSAEGAT. The full CDR3 reads CTCSAEGATEVFF.

With regard to this clone: Mouse germline and gene names are used. The read ends 4 residues before the CDR3 terminus; that terminus is restored from the germline J gene. The V and J genes are TRBV17 and TRBJ2-1; tentative D call: TRBD2 (5 bases). The CDR3 is 13 residues long. The germline V gene has CDR1 MNHDT and CDR2 YYDKIL. CDR3 DNA (partial): TGTGCTAGCAGTGCACTGGCATCCTCT. This encodes CASSALASS. The whole CDR3 reads CASSALASSEQFF.

The sample holds a few counts of this clone. Here the gene names and germline are mouse. The CDR3 is cut off 4 residues early in the read; its end comes from the germline J gene. Additional DNA sequences in this sample encode the identical CDR3. The chain carries TRBV1 and TRBJ2-3, with D perhaps matching TRBD2 (6 bases). Germline lookup yields CDR1 NSQYPW and CDR2 LRSPGD (reference sequence). The CDR3 has 16 residues. Trimming stripped 0 bases from V and 0 bases from J, with 10 bases between. The CDR3: CTCSADRDSSAETLYF. The DNA read from the CDR3 is TGCACCTGCAGTGCAGATCGGGACTCTAGTGCAGAA.

As for this clone: Gene names denote mouse genes. Sequencing ends 4 residues short of the CDR3 end; the germline J gene provides the rest. The chain uses TRBV1 and TRBJ1-1; 7 bases line up with TRBD1. After removal of 1 base from V and 4 bases from J, the junction contained 9 bases not matched to a gene. The CDR3 sequence is 16 residues long. Germline V gene data show CDR1 as NSQYPW and CDR2 as LRSPGD (reference sequence). The DNA read from the CDR3 is TGCACCTGCAGTGCAGCCCCGACAGGGAGGGCCACA. This translates into CTCSAAPTGRAT. The full CDR3 protein is CTCSAAPTGRATEVFF.

To note about this clone: Genes and germline are mouse. The read ends 4 residues shy of where the CDR3 ends; the end is completed using the germline J gene. V gene TRBV17 combines with J gene TRBJ2-7, with 7 bases identical to TRBD2. Per germline, CDR1 MNHDT and CDR2 YYDKIL. Trimming at V came to 0 bases and at J to 0 bases, leaving 2 bases not matched to a gene. CDR3 length: 15 residues. The part of the CDR3 DNA that was read is TGTGCTAGCAGTAGAGAAGGACTGGACTCCTAT. It codes for CASSREGLDSY. The entire CDR3 is CASSREGLDSYEQYF.

This clone was observed many times. All gene names here are mouse names. The read is 4 residues too short to cover the CDR3 end, so that end is filled in from the germline J gene. The chain combines TRBV13-3 with TRBJ1-4, with TRBD1 matching 10 bases. CDR3 length: 16 amino acids. Germline V gene lookup returns CDR1 NNHDY and CDR2 SYVADS. CDR3 protein: CASSDTGTGVGERLFF. CDR3 DNA (partial): TGTGCCAGCAGTGATACCGGGACAGGGGTGGGCGAA.

Details on this clone: Each gene name is a mouse one. The DNA read from the CDR3 is TGTGCCAGCAGTGATGAAGGGGAAATAAACACA. It translates to CASSDEGEINT. In full, the CDR3 is CASSDEGEINTEVFF. This rearrangement joins TRBV13-3 to TRBJ1-1; D is possibly TRBD1 (5 bases). From the germline J gene comes the end of the CDR3, since the read stops 4 residues before it. The CDR3 runs 15 residues. V lost 0 bases to trimming and J lost 1 base, with 10 bases between them. Germline-derived CDR1 and CDR2 are NNHDY and SYVADS.

This clone was seen only a few times. DNA and listed protein disagree at residue 13, so the protein shown here was translated from the DNA. Each gene name is a mouse one. The missing CDR3 end, 3 residues past where the read stops, is filled in from the germline J gene. V usage is TRBV13-1 and J usage is TRBJ1-3; 8 nucleotides line up with TRBD1. The germline CDR1 and CDR2 sequences are NSHNY and SYGAGN. The CDR3 has 16 residues. V lost 4 bases to trimming and J lost 0 bases; unmatched junction nucleotides: 6. CDR3 DNA (partial): TGTGCCAGCAGTCCCCCACAGGGGGGTTCTGGAAATACG. It codes for CASSPPQGGSGNT. Given in full, the CDR3 is CASSPPQGGSGNTLYF.

The sample holds a few counts of this clone. The genes are named according to mouse. The CDR3 end lies 4 residues beyond the end of the read and is filled in from the germline J gene. J is TRBJ1-2 and V is TRBV13-3; 7 nucleotides align to TRBD1. From germline, CDR1 is NNHDY and CDR2 SYVADS. After removal of 5 bases from V and 0 bases from J, the junction contained 7 bases not matched to a gene. The CDR3 runs 15 residues. The chain's CDR3 is CASSPETGANSDYTF. Partial CDR3 DNA: TGTGCCAGCAGCCCCGAAACAGGGGCAAACTCC.

The sample holds a few counts of this clone. Germline and genes here are mouse. The DNA ends 4 residues before the CDR3 does, and the rest of the CDR3 is filled in from the germline J gene. The V and J genes are TRBV13-3 and TRBJ2-4, with 8 bases identical to TRBD2. Germline V gene data show CDR1 as NNHDY and CDR2 as SYVADS. This CDR3 comprises 13 residues. The CDR3 is CASRLGGGNTLYF. The sequenced part of the CDR3 DNA is TGTGCCAGCAGGCTGGGGGGAGGGAAC.